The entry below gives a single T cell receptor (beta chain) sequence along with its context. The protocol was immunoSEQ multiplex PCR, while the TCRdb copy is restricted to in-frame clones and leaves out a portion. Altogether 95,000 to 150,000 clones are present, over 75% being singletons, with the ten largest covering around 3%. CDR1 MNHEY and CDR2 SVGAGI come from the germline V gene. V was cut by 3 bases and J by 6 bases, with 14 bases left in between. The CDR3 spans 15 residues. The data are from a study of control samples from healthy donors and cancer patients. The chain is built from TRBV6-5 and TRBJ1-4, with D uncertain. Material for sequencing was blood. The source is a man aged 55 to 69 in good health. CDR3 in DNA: TGTGCCAGCAGTTATGCTAGGGCCGAGGATGAAAAACTGTTTTTT. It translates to CASSYARAEDEKLFF.